This TCR beta chain emerged from a study of T cells after yellow fever vaccination. Turning to the study itself: SMART-Seq v4 Ultra Low Input served to prepare low-cell-number fractions. General study findings and limits: Post-booster samples contained most primary-vaccination clones (around 96% CD4, roughly 88% CD8).

The CDR3 extends over 14 amino acids. Germline loops: CDR1 MNHEY, CDR2 SVGAGI. V shed 8 bases, J shed 5 bases, and the junction held 10 bases outside the gene matches. This clonotype was observed at least ten times. What it recognizes is unknown. For TCR, cDNA came from 5'RACE template switching, which added a universal primer site and UMIs. MiXCR, applied by TCRdb to the 5' RACE reads, yields one record per CDR3 protein. The sample carries some 250,000 distinct CDR3 sequences, 6.9% recorded once. The TCR sequence derives from a man aged 25-45 years who received the YFV17D yellow fever vaccine. This specimen was CD4+ T cells sorted from PBMCs, taken 15 days after the yellow fever booster vaccination. The chain uses TRBV6-5 and TRBJ2-5, with TRBD1 identical over 8 bases. DNA of the CDR3: TGTGCCAGCCGCTGGACAGGGTTGACTGAGACCCAGTACTTC. It codes for CASRWTGLTETQYF.